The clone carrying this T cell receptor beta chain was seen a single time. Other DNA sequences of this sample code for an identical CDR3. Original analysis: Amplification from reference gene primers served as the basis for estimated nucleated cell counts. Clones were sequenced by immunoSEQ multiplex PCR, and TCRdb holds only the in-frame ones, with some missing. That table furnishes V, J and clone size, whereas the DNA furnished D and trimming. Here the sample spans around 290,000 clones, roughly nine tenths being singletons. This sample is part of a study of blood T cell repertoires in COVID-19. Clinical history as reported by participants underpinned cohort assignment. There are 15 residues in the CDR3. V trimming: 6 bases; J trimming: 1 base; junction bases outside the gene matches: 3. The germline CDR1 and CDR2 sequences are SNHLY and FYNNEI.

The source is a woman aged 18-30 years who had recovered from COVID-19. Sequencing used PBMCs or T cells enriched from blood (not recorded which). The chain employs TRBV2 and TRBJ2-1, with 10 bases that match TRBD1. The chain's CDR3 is CASSAGQGSYNEQFF. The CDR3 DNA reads TGTGCCAGCAGCGCGGGACAGGGGTCCTACAATGAGCAGTTCTTC. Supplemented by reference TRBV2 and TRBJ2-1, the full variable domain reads EPEVTQTPSHQVTQMGQEVILRCVPISNHLYFYWYRQILGQKVEFLVSFYNNEISEKSEIFDDQFSVERPDGSNFTLKIRSTKLEDSAMYFCASSAGQGSYNEQFFGPGTRLTVL.